This T cell receptor (beta chain) came from a study of breast tumors, draining lymph nodes, adjacent tissues. The study, taken as a whole, reports: The lymph node origin of tumor T cells was framed as consistent with a hypothesis, not demonstrated. The data were judged consistent with most tumor T cells coming from lymph node and expanding in tumor. Tumors had less TCR diversity than lymph nodes, more than nontumor tissue.

TCRdb redid the calling of the multiplex PCR reads with MiXCR, one entry per CDR3 protein. The table lists 20,000 or so distinct CDR3 sequences, about 40% of them singletons. The CDR3 runs 16 residues. V was clipped by 4 bases and J by 1 base; unmatched bases: 4. Germline V gene lookup returns CDR1 SGHTA and CDR2 FQGTGA. This clonotype qualifies as medium-sized. Its antigen is not identified. Sequencing was done on a sample of breast tumor tissue. This TCR was sampled from a female donor with breast cancer. Some clones in this sample may be carry-over from other donors' samples. This sequence joins TRBV7-3 and TRBJ2-1; TRBD1 matches 10 bases. The CDR3 loop is CASSSRDRGSYNEQFF. In DNA form, the CDR3 reads TGTGCCAGCAGCTCTAGGGACAGGGGTTCCTACAATGAGCAGTTCTTC.